Sequencing of this T cell receptor (beta chain) was carried out in a study of beta chain features in type 1 diabetes. Overall study results and limits: A pattern of fewer insertions and more deletions at VDJ junctions was seen in type 1 diabetes patients. PCR might pick shorter templates more often, in the same way for patients and controls.

Every isolated RNA sample was fully reverse transcribed, so sequencing captured expressed TCRB transcripts. Using immunoSEQ multiplex PCR, the repertoire was profiled, and TCRdb retains in-frame clones only, with some absent. The data hold roughly 370,000 clones, with around 14% observed a single time. Sorting of CD4+ naive, central memory, regulatory and stem cell-like memory cells was performed via CD45RO/CCR7/CD25/CD127/CD95/CD27. The CDR3 runs to 13 residues. Trimming cost V 4 bases and J 5 bases, with 9 bases left between them. The germline V gene has CDR1 SGHNT and CDR2 YYREEE (reference sequence). On this clone itself: Antigen specificity is unknown.

This sequence originates from a man aged 25 to 40 in good health. Sequencing was carried out using naive CD4+ T cells from blood. The chain uses TRBV5-4 and TRBJ2-2; the D gene is possibly TRBD2 (5 bases). The CDR3 nucleotides are TGTGCCAGCAGCCCCTGGGAGACCGGGGAGCTGTTTTTT. The encoded protein is CASSPWETGELFF. The full variable domain, its missing parts supplied by reference TRBV5-4 and TRBJ2-2, is ETGVTQSPTHLIKTRGQQVTLRCSSQSGHNTVSWYQQALGQGPQFIFQYYREEENGRGNFPPRFSGLQFPNYSSELNVNALELDDSALYLCASSPWETGELFFGEGSRLTVL.